This T cell receptor beta chain was found in a study of identical twins. TCRdb processed the 5' RACE reads anew with MiXCR; each CDR3 protein has one entry. The top ten hold 0.27% of the sample, which has 1.5 million to 2 million distinct CDR3 sequences, about 32% seen once. This CDR3 contains 14 residues. Germline values: CDR1 KGHSH, CDR2 LQKENI. V trimming: 3 bases; J trimming: 7 bases; junction bases outside the gene matches: 3. Specimen: cord blood. The sequence came from a newborn girl in good health. The rearrangement links TRBV18 to TRBJ2-1; TRBD2 agrees at 10 bases. The CDR3 spells CASSPPSGRNEQFF. CDR3 nucleotide sequence: TGTGCCAGCTCACCTCCTAGCGGGAGAAATGAGCAGTTCTTC. The full variable domain, with the rest looked up from reference TRBV18 and TRBJ2-1, is NAGVMQNPRHLVRRRGQEARLRCSPMKGHSHVYWYRQLPEEGLKFMVYLQKENIIDESGMPKERFSAEFPKEGPSILRIQQVVRGDSAAYFCASSPPSGRNEQFFGPGTRLTVL.